This is a list of T cell receptor beta chains from one sample in a study of T cells in Graves' hyperthyroidism and ophthalmopathy. TCRdb used MiXCR to reprocess the multiplex PCR reads, holding one entry per CDR3 protein. The repertoire consists of some 620,000 distinct CDR3 sequences, with around 15% occurring once and the leading ten covering over 3.5%. What was sequenced was blood. The source is a woman in her twenties or thirties with Graves' hyperthyroidism. CDR3s include the opening cysteine and the closing phenylalanine or tryptophan. The order of the fields is D gene, clone size, V gene, J gene, CDR3 DNA, CDR3 protein. A D gene is named only where the DNA matches it firmly. Not every row has a clone size; where given, it reads once, few, many or a size class.

TRBD1	many	TRBV27	TRBJ2-7	TGTGCCAGCAGAGGACAGGCGACATCCTACGAGCAGTACTTC	CASRGQATSYEQYF
.	.	TRBV6-1	TRBJ1-1	TGTGCCAGCAATCCGGGACACCCGAACACTGAAGCTTTCTTT	CASNPGHPNTEAFF
.	.	TRBV20-1	TRBJ1-2	TGCAGTGTGAGACCAGGGGTAGATGGCTACACCTTC	CSVRPGVDGYTF
TRBD1	.	TRBV6-2/TRBV6-3	TRBJ2-1	TGTGCCAGCAGCCCAGCCGGGACAGGGCTTTCCGAGCAGTTCTTC	CASSPAGTGLSEQFF
.	many	TRBV6-1	TRBJ1-1	TGTGCCAGCAGTGGTCCCGCTCGATTCTCGAACACTGAAGCTTTCTTT	CASSGPARFSNTEAFF
TRBD2	many	TRBV28	TRBJ2-5	TGTGCCAGCAGTTTAACTAGCGGGAGGGTCCAAGAGACCCAGTACTTC	CASSLTSGRVQETQYF
TRBD2	many	TRBV27	TRBJ2-3	TGTGCCAGTCGCACTAGCGTCGATATCCCCAATACGCAGTATTTT	CASRTSVDIPNTQYF
.	few	TRBV7-3	TRBJ2-2	TGTGCCAGCAGCTATGCTAGAACCACCGGGGAGCTGTTTTTT	CASSYARTTGELFF
.	many	TRBV7-9	TRBJ1-2	TGTGCCAGCAGCGGTAATGACGTCCCCTATGGCTACACCTTC	CASSGNDVPYGYTF
.	many	TRBV30	TRBJ1-1	TGTGCCTCCTCATCCTGGGACACTGAAGCTTTCTTT	CASSSWDTEAFF
.	many	TRBV2	TRBJ2-7	TGTGCCAGCAGCGTCGAAGGGGACGGGGAGCAGTACTTC	CASSVEGDGEQYF
.	few	TRBV20-1	TRBJ1-2	TGCAGTGCTAGAGATCCAGTGCGCTATGGCTACACCTTC	CSARDPVRYGYTF
.	few	TRBV14	TRBJ1-2	TGTGCCAGCAGCTACAGGGTTTCTGGCTACACCTTC	CASSYRVSGYTF
.	few	TRBV6-1	TRBJ1-5	TGTGCCAGCAGGCTGGGGACGGGAGCCTTCAATCAGCCCCAGCATTTT	CASRLGTGAFNQPQHF
.	.	TRBV12-3/TRBV12-4	TRBJ2-3	TGTGCCAGCAGTACGACGGAGGGGCCGCCGTATTTT	CASSTTEGPPYF
.	many	TRBV28	TRBJ2-5	TGTGCCAGCAGTTTATTACGGCCGAGCCAAGAGACCCAGTACTTC	CASSLLRPSQETQYF
.	.	TRBV7-2	TRBJ2-1	TGTGCCAGCAGCTTATCAGGGCATCGGGGGAATGAGCAGTTCTTC	CASSLSGHRGNEQFF
.	.	TRBV5-1	TRBJ2-1	TGTGCCAGCAGTTATTCACGAGCGGTGGATGAGCAGTTCTTC	CASSYSRAVDEQFF
.	.	TRBV7-7	TRBJ2-1	TGTGCTAGCAGCGTACCTGGACGTGGGGGTGAGCAGTTCTTC	CASSVPGRGGEQFF